Listed below are T cell receptor beta chains from one sample, sequenced in a study of beta chain features in type 1 diabetes. Measured with immunoSEQ multiplex PCR; TCRdb has only the in-frame clones, and not every one. Altogether 130,000 to 150,000 clones are present, around 50% being singletons, with the ten largest covering roughly 0.43%. The sample consisted of Tregs from blood. These receptor sequences come from a man aged 18-30 years in good health. Both conserved end residues are trimmed from each CDR3.

V	CDR3
TRBV18	ASSPRVTSGGSREQY
TRBV18	ASSPGTGVSYEQY
TRBV5-5	ASSLRTSGIYNEQF
TRBV4-3	ASSQDTSGGAMETQY
TRBV7-2	ASSTTTGTYEQY
TRBV5-1	ASSSREAGGSPLH
TRBV28	ASSFSGPEAF
TRBV7-8	ASSSYSPEGTSGGGKKNIQY
TRBV4-3	ASSLGRGTDTQY
TRBV5-4	ASSFPQGHEQY
TRBV5-1	ASSLDAAGDTQY
TRBV6-5	ASSYPLGTEAF
TRBV4-2	ASSSGQRPDTQY
TRBV28	ASSFRGYGYT
TRBV4-1	ASSHQFGGSNYGYT
TRBV7-2	ASSFPTGLHEQY
TRBV7-3	ASSPWGSGAETQY
TRBV7-3	ASSPGGSALYGYT
TRBV7-6	ASSLAGSGRPGTGELF
TRBV9	ASSGTPGLAFNEQF
TRBV30	AWSGTTYYEQY
TRBV27	ASSFLGTEEKLF
TRBV6-1	ASSGVAEAF
TRBV5-1	ASSLSRVDEQY
TRBV6-4	ASSDRGSYEQY